Listed below are T cell receptor beta chains from one sample, sequenced in a study of T cells in Graves' hyperthyroidism and ophthalmopathy. TCRdb re-called the multiplex PCR reads through MiXCR, storing one row per CDR3 protein. The data hold about 640,000 distinct CDR3 sequences, with around 21% observed a single time. The sequencing input was blood. Receptors originate from a man aged 30 to 45 with Graves' ophthalmopathy. The CDR3 runs from the conserved cysteine through the conserved F or W. D genes are given only for firm matches. Only part of the rows carry a size: once, few, many, or a class if the clone is expanded.

D gene | J gene | V gene | clone size | CDR3 protein | CDR3 DNA
- | TRBJ2-3 | TRBV29-1 | - | CSVAPAGQGTDTQYF | TGCAGCGTTGCCCCCGCAGGGCAGGGGACAGATACGCAGTATTTT
- | TRBJ2-2 | TRBV20-1 | - | CSARPSASTGELFF | TGCAGTGCTAGACCCTCGGCGTCCACCGGGGAGCTGTTTTTT
TRBD1 | TRBJ2-7 | TRBV2 | few | CASKPGTGFYYEQYF | TGTGCCAGCAAACCTGGGACAGGGTTTTACTACGAGCAGTACTTC
- | TRBJ1-1 | TRBV5-1 | many | CASSPGRTEAFF | TGTGCCAGCAGCCCGGGACGTACTGAAGCTTTCTTT
- | TRBJ1-1 | TRBV6-2/TRBV6-3 | - | CASSYSHRANTEAFF | TGTGCCAGCAGTTACTCGCACAGGGCGAACACTGAAGCTTTCTTT
TRBD2 | TRBJ2-5 | TRBV10-3 | - | CAISESNSGNQETQYF | TGTGCCATCAGTGAGTCCAATAGCGGGAACCAAGAGACCCAGTACTTC
TRBD1 | TRBJ2-7 | TRBV27 | few | CARTGFSYEQYF | TGTGCCAGGACAGGGTTCTCCTACGAGCAGTACTTC
TRBD2 | TRBJ2-3 | TRBV20-1 | many | CSAPGTSSDTQYF | TGCAGTGCTCCCGGGACTAGTTCAGATACGCAGTATTTT
TRBD1 | TRBJ1-2 | TRBV6-2/TRBV6-3 | - | CASSSGGLGNYGYTF | TGTGCCAGCAGTTCAGGGGGTCTTGGGAACTATGGCTACACCTTC
TRBD1 | TRBJ2-5 | TRBV29-1 | few | CSVPGTGEETQYF | TGCAGCGTTCCCGGGACAGGGGAAGAGACCCAGTACTTC
- | TRBJ1-1 | TRBV11-3 | - | CASKGGGYTEAFF | TGTGCCAGCAAGGGGGGGGGGTACACTGAAGCTTTCTTT
- | TRBJ1-6 | TRBV6-1 | - | CASSRSSGDSPLHF | TGTGCCAGCAGTCGGTCCTCAGGGGATTCACCCCTCCACTTT
- | TRBJ2-1 | TRBV2 | many | CASSVSNEQFF | TGTGCCAGCAGTGTAAGTAATGAGCAGTTCTTC
- | TRBJ1-2 | TRBV6-5 | few | CASSYYLSDNLNYGYTF | TGTGCCAGCAGTTACTATTTAAGCGACAACCTTAACTATGGCTACACCTTC
- | TRBJ2-2 | TRBV18 | - | CASSPSREKTGELFF | TGTGCCAGCTCACCATCCCGGGAGAAGACCGGGGAGCTGTTTTTT
- | TRBJ2-7 | TRBV2 | many | CASSDFPFPATYEQYF | TGTGCCAGCAGTGATTTCCCGTTTCCAGCGACCTACGAGCAGTACTTC
TRBD2 | TRBJ2-5 | TRBV13 | few | CASRRAGGQETQYF | TGTGCCAGCAGAAGGGCGGGAGGGCAAGAGACCCAGTACTTC
TRBD2 | TRBJ2-1 | TRBV29-1 | once | CSVEIAGGPNNEQFF | TGCAGCGTTGAAATAGCGGGAGGGCCCAATAATGAGCAGTTCTTC
- | TRBJ2-2 | TRBV5-1 | few | CASSLVVGGSTGELFF | TGCGCCAGCAGCTTGGTAGTTGGGGGGTCCACCGGGGAGCTGTTTTTT
- | TRBJ2-3 | TRBV10-1 | - | CASSDDLGVGGTDTQYF | TGCGCCAGCAGTGACGACCTCGGCGTGGGGGGCACAGATACGCAGTATTTT
- | TRBJ2-4 | TRBV6-5 | few | CASSYSKGPSDIQYF | TGTGCCAGCAGTTACTCCAAGGGCCCGTCAGACATTCAGTACTTC
- | TRBJ1-2 | TRBV19 | few | CASSNREGGYTF | TGTGCCAGTAGCAACCGGGAGGGCGGCTACACCTTC